The clone carrying this T cell receptor (beta chain) appeared many times. Both iRepertoire HTBI primers and Arm-PCR of CDR3 regions were used to build the TCR beta libraries. TCRdb called the multiplex PCR reads again in MiXCR, with one record for every CDR3 protein. Here the sample spans hundreds of thousands of distinct CDR3 sequences, 16% being singletons. Germline lookup yields CDR1 SGHNT and CDR2 YYREEE (reference sequence). The length of the CDR3 is 16 residues. V was pared by 0 bases and J by 5 bases, with 15 bases between. The data were obtained in a study of regulatory T cells in long-lasting Graves disease. Stated time point: newly diagnosed GD, antithyroid drugs for less than 3 months. Scientists built the TCR library using RNA that was extracted from PBMCs. These data were likewise used in another study, on T cells in Graves' hyperthyroidism and ophthalmopathy.

The chain combines TRBV5-4 with TRBJ2-1; no clear D gene. Sample: peripheral blood mononuclear cells (PBMCs), taken at new diagnosis, from a patient treated with antithyroid drugs. The source is a middle-aged man with Graves disease. CDR3 loop: CASSLGGFRYNNEQFF. In nucleotides, the CDR3 is TGTGCCAGCAGCTTGGGCGGTTTCAGATATAACAATGAGCAGTTCTTC.